This T cell receptor beta chain was captured in a study of CD8 T cells in ankylosing spondylitis. Whole-study findings and limits: Clones linked to disease were reported to show significant enrichment in matched ankylosing spondylitis synovial fluid. Disease-associated clonotypes exhibited CD8+ identity and were relatively infrequent in peripheral blood. There were earlier reports of some motif variants in reactive arthritis synovial fluid and blood.

Making the TCR beta libraries involved quantitative 5'-RACE with molecular barcodes. One entry per CDR3 protein, called by TCRdb with MiXCR from the 5' RACE reads. The sample carries 250,000 to 350,000 distinct CDR3 sequences, roughly 20% recorded once. Of note for this clonotype: What it binds is unknown.

V was pared by 5 bases and J by 0 bases, with 14 bases between. Germline loops: CDR1 DFQATT, CDR2 SNEGSKA (reference sequence). The CDR3 has 15 residues. Sequencing used blood, either unsorted or a sorted T cell fraction (not recorded which). The V call is TRBV20-1, the J call TRBJ1-5, with D perhaps TRBD1 (6 bases). This TCR came from a male donor with ankylosing spondylitis or in good health (not recorded which). CDR3 bases: TGCAGTGCTCGGGAGGGGGGGATTAGCAATCAGCCCCAGCATTTT. This codes for CSAREGGISNQPQHF.